A single sample gave rise to the 5 T cell receptor beta chains below, sequenced in a study of CD8 T cells in Susac syndrome. cDNA came from about 0.5 to 1 ug RNA primed by random hexamers. TCRdb fed the immunoSEQ multiplex PCR reads into MiXCR, producing one record per CDR3 protein. The data show 250,000 to 300,000 distinct CDR3 sequences, with about 91% seen just once and 0.18% held by the top ten. The material sequenced was CD8+ T cells from PBMCs. The receptors were sampled from a human donor with multiple sclerosis.

The chain couples TRBV5-5 to TRBJ2-6; D is uncertain. Per the germline V gene, CDR1 is SGHKS and CDR2 is YYEKEE (reference sequence). The CDR3 has 14 residues. V lost 1 base, J lost 4 bases, and 6 bases lay in between. In DNA form, the CDR3 reads TGTGCCAGCAGCTTGCTGGTCGGGGCCAACGTCCTGACTTTC. It is translated as CASSLLVGANVLTF.

This rearrangement joins TRBV19 to TRBJ2-1, with D unclear. The length of the CDR3 is 13 residues. Between the trimmed V and J ends, which lost 3 bases and 7 bases, there was a span of 10 bases. The germline CDR1 and CDR2 sequences are LNHDA and SQIVND (reference sequence). The CDR3: CASSMDTGNEQFF. CDR3 nucleotide sequence: TGTGCCAGTAGTATGGATACCGGAAATGAGCAGTTCTTC.

The rearrangement joins TRBV4-2 to TRBJ1-1, with a tentative D call TRBD1 (5 bases). CDR1 and CDR2 (germline): LGHNA, YNFKEQ. Trimming stripped 3 bases from V and 0 bases from J, with 8 bases between. The CDR3 runs to 14 residues. CDR3 nucleotides: TGTGCCAGCAGCCATGCAGGGATGAACACTGAAGCTTTCTTT. It specifies CASSHAGMNTEAFF.

This rearrangement joins TRBV4-3 to TRBJ2-1; TRBD2 aligns across 8 bases. Germline CDR1 reads LGHNA; CDR2 reads YSLEER. The junction had 12 bases not matched to a gene; V was cut back by 4 bases and J by 7 bases. This CDR3 contains 16 residues. This CDR3 is CASSLPQRGIGNEQFF. DNA of the CDR3: TGCGCCAGCAGCCTCCCTCAGCGGGGGATAGGGAATGAGCAGTTCTTC.

This chain uses TRBV5-4 with TRBJ2-1; the match to TRBD2 covers 12 bases. The germline CDR1 and CDR2 sequences are SGHNT and YYREEE (reference sequence). CDR3 length: 15 amino acids. The V gene end was trimmed by 4 bases and the J gene end by 4 bases; junction bases not matched to a gene: 3. CDR3 protein: CASSRGLAGYNEQFF. In DNA, the CDR3 is TGTGCCAGCAGCCGAGGACTAGCGGGATACAATGAGCAGTTCTTC.